Below are 15 T cell receptor beta chains sequenced from a single sample in a study of somatic mutations in cytotoxic T cells in rheumatoid arthritis. Profiling relied on immunoSEQ multiplex PCR, and the TCRdb table lists in-frame clones only, not all of them. The table shows 20,000 or so clones, with over 75% occurring only once. Sequencing used CD8+ T cells sorted from blood. Receptor source: a woman between 50 and 59 years old in good health.

The rearrangement uses TRBV28 and TRBJ1-6; TRBD1 matches 8 bases. CDR1 is MDHEN and CDR2 is SYDVKM in the germline V gene. The CDR3 is made up of 14 amino acids. The trim removed 5 bases at V and 7 bases at J, leaving 4 bases unmatched. CDR3 in DNA: TGTGCCAGCAGTCGCCGGACAGGGAATTCACCCCTCCACTTT. Translation: CASSRRTGNSPLHF. Variable domain in full (rest from reference TRBV28 and TRBJ1-6): DVKVTQSSRYLVKRTGEKVFLECVQDMDHENMFWYRQDPGLGLRLIYFSYDVKMKEKGDIPEGYSVSREKKERFSLILESASTNQTSMYLCASSRRTGNSPLHFGNGTRLTVT.

The V call is TRBV19, the J call TRBJ2-2; TRBD2 aligns across 9 bases. Germline CDR1 and CDR2: LNHDA and SQIVND (reference sequence). The CDR3 has 16 amino acids. V lost 3 bases and J lost 7; bases outside the gene matches: 9. This chain's CDR3 is CASSMGREGLNGELFF. In DNA form, the CDR3 reads TGTGCCAGTAGTATGGGGCGGGAGGGCCTAAACGGGGAGCTGTTTTTT.

The chain links TRBV28 to TRBJ2-7; 9 bases match TRBD1. The trim removed 6 bases at V and 6 bases at J, leaving 6 bases unmatched. Germline assignment: CDR1 MDHEN and CDR2 SYDVKM. The CDR3 contains 13 residues. The CDR3 bases are TGTGCCAGCAGCCCGACAGGGGGTGGCGAGCAGTACTTC. This encodes CASSPTGGGEQYF.

This chain links TRBV27 with TRBJ2-7; 8 bases align to TRBD1. With 5 bases clipped from V and 3 bases from J, the junction kept 6 bases outside the gene matches. This CDR3 comprises 14 residues. Looked up from germline, CDR1 is MNHEY and CDR2 is SMNVEV (reference sequence). The CDR3: CASSQGAMSYEQYF. DNA for the CDR3: TGTGCCAGCAGTCAGGGGGCTATGAGCTACGAGCAGTACTTC.

In this sample, this clone turned up once. The rearrangement links TRBV4-1 to TRBJ1-4; the D gene is possibly TRBD1 (6 bases). Per germline, CDR1 MGHRA and CDR2 YSYEKL. The CDR3 has 17 residues. Trimming took off 1 base at V and 8 bases at J, with 20 bases between the two ends. CDR3 region: CASSQGSWRGAGEKLFF. The CDR3 DNA sequence: TGCGCCAGCAGCCAAGGCTCTTGGAGGGGGGCTGGCGAAAAACTGTTTTTT.

The chain couples TRBV7-9 to TRBJ2-7, with 7 bases lining up with TRBD2. CDR3 length equals 15 residues. V lost 5 bases to trimming and J lost 0 bases; unmatched junction nucleotides: 7. Germline-derived CDR1 and CDR2 are SEHNR and FQNEAQ (reference sequence). In DNA form, the CDR3 reads TGTGCCAGCAGCCAAGCGGGACCGAGCTCCTACGAGCAGTACTTC. This translates into CASSQAGPSSYEQYF.

The table lists this clone with a few counts. J is TRBJ2-5 and V is TRBV29-1, with D hard to call. The CDR3 is made up of 13 amino acids. Germline CDR1 and CDR2: SQVTM and ANQGSEA. Trimming left V 0 bases short and J 5 bases short, with 10 bases between. The CDR3 DNA is TGCAGCGTTGAAGACGGTCCATGGGAGACCCAGTACTTC. Protein: CSVEDGPWETQYF.

This chain connects TRBV9 to TRBJ1-5, with TRBD1 as a possible D gene (5 bases). Trimming took 4 bases from V and 4 from J, leaving 6 bases between them. Germline V gene sequence: CDR1 SGDLS, CDR2 YYNGEE. The CDR3 sequence is 12 residues long. The CDR3 loop reads CASSQGNQPQHF. In DNA, the CDR3 is TGTGCCAGCAGCCAGGGAAATCAGCCCCAGCATTTT.

The chain links TRBV6-4 to TRBJ2-3; 8 bases align to TRBD2. The CDR3 runs 17 residues. Per germline, CDR1 MRHNA and CDR2 SNTAGT. V was clipped by 10 bases and J by 5 bases; unmatched bases: 20. The CDR3 DNA follows: TGTGCCAACCAACCCTGGGGGCTAGCGGGTGGAGAAGATACGCAGTATTTT. Protein sequence: CANQPWGLAGGEDTQYF.

The chain combines TRBV4-3 with TRBJ2-5; a possible D gene is TRBD2 (5 bases). The germline V gene has CDR1 LGHNA and CDR2 YSLEER. V was pared by 0 bases and J by 1 base, with 9 bases between. CDR3 length: 15 amino acids. The CDR3 reads CASSQEEDSQETQYF. CDR3 DNA sequence: TGCGCCAGCAGCCAAGAGGAGGACTCCCAAGAGACCCAGTACTTC.

The V call is TRBV7-8, the J call TRBJ2-2, with TRBD2 matching 7 bases. The CDR3 contains 15 residues. Germline values: CDR1 SGHVS, CDR2 FQNEAQ. V lost 5 bases, J lost 5 bases, and 8 bases stayed unmatched. Written as DNA, the CDR3 is TGTGCCAGCAGCCCGCTGGGGGGGGAGACCGGGGAGCTGTTTTTT. Amino acid sequence: CASSPLGGETGELFF.

This rearrangement joins TRBV4-3 to TRBJ2-2; no definite D call. CDR1 LGHNA and CDR2 YSLEER come from the germline V gene. This CDR3 contains 12 residues. Trimming left V 0 bases short and J 7 bases short, with 3 bases between. CDR3 region: CASSQDFGELFF. DNA for the CDR3: TGCGCCAGCAGCCAAGATTTCGGGGAGCTGTTTTTT.

This clone was counted a few times. This chain uses TRBV19 with TRBJ2-2, with TRBD1 matching 10 bases. This CDR3 is built from 17 residues. Germline V CDR1 and CDR2: LNHDA, SQIVND (reference sequence). The V gene end was trimmed by 5 bases and the J gene end by 1 base; junction bases not matched to a gene: 7. CDR3 coding DNA: TGTGCCAGTAGTGTCGACCGGGACAGGGGGAACACCGGGGAGCTGTTTTTT. Translating gives CASSVDRDRGNTGELFF.

The rearrangement uses TRBV29-1 and TRBJ2-7, with 8 bases aligning to TRBD2. This CDR3 has 12 residues. The J segment lost 4 bases and the V segment lost 5 bases, leaving 4 bases of the junction unmatched. CDR1 is SQVTM, CDR2 ANQGSEA, per germline. CDR3 amino acids: CSVLSGIYEQYF. CDR3 DNA: TGCAGCGTTCTTAGCGGGATTTACGAGCAGTACTTC.

V and J are TRBV11-2 and TRBJ2-7, with a weak D call TRBD2 (5 bases). V was clipped by 5 bases and J by 5 bases, with 16 bases between them. CDR3 length: 14 amino acids. The germline V gene has CDR1 SGHAT and CDR2 FQNNGV. CDR3 loop: CASSLPRAPDEQYF. In DNA, the CDR3 is TGTGCCAGCAGCCTTCCGAGGGCGCCCGACGAGCAGTACTTC.